Presented here are 20 T cell receptor beta chains from one specimen sequenced in a study of shared clonotypes between healthy human individuals. TCRdb's table, derived via immunoSEQ multiplex PCR, lists solely in-frame clones and lacks some. Of 500,000 to 700,000 clones listed, approximately 95% are singletons. CD45RO negativity and positive selection for CCR7 defined naive CD8 cells, a population that excluded terminally differentiated effector memory CD45RA+ cells. Sequencing input: naive CD8+ T cells sorted from blood. These receptors were collected from a young woman in good health.

This chain joins TRBV2 and TRBJ2-7; D not resolved. The germline V and J ends were trimmed by 3 bases and 7 bases, with 25 bases remaining between them. CDR1 SNHLY and CDR2 FYNNEI come from the germline V gene. The length of the CDR3 is 17 residues. The CDR3 loop reads CASSDPGGRSDSWEQYF. CDR3 in DNA: TGTGCCAGCAGTGATCCCGGTGGGCGGTCCGATTCCTGGGAGCAGTACTTC.

The J gene is TRBJ2-3, the V gene TRBV7-9; D remains ambiguous. This CDR3 is 15 amino acids long. Per germline, CDR1 SEHNR and CDR2 FQNEAQ (reference sequence). The V and J ends lost 5 bases and 0 bases respectively, with 12 bases between them. The CDR3 nucleotides are TGTGCCAGCAGCATCTGGACGGCTAGCACAGATACGCAGTATTTT. Residues: CASSIWTASTDTQYF.

The chain joins TRBV28 to TRBJ1-5, with a possible D match to TRBD1 (5 bases). V lost 5 bases, J lost 2 bases, and 13 bases lay in between. CDR1 is MDHEN, CDR2 SYDVKM, per germline. This CDR3 has 15 residues. CDR3 amino acids: CASSLWGDRNQPQHF. In DNA, the CDR3 is TGTGCCAGCAGTCTCTGGGGGGATCGCAATCAGCCCCAGCATTTT.

The CDR3 region has the DNA TGTGCCAGCAGCTTCGGGGAGCCTGGCTACACCTTC. It translates to CASSFGEPGYTF. The V gene is TRBV7-9, the J gene TRBJ1-2; no clear D. The CDR3 has 12 amino acids. V gave up 3 bases and J gave up 7 bases, with 9 bases separating them. CDR1 and CDR2 (germline): SEHNR, FQNEAQ (reference sequence). Full variable domain (rest looked up from reference TRBV7-9 and TRBJ1-2): DTGVSQNPRHKITKRGQNVTFRCDPISEHNRLYWYRQTLGQGPEFLTYFQNEAQLEKSRLLSDRFSAERPKGSFSTLEIQRTEQGDSAMYLCASSFGEPGYTFGSGTRLTVV.

V gene TRBV28 combines with J gene TRBJ2-3, with 10 bases that match TRBD2. CDR1 and CDR2 from the germline V gene are MDHEN and SYDVKM. Unmatched junction bases numbered 3, after V lost 2 bases and J lost 4 bases. The CDR3 has 15 amino acids. CDR3: CASSLTSGMADTQYF. In DNA form, the CDR3 reads TGTGCCAGCAGTTTAACTAGCGGGATGGCAGATACGCAGTATTTT.

For this clone: In the same sample, other DNA sequences code for this CDR3. This CDR3 is CASSLDPIYEQYF. The CDR3 coding sequence is TGTGCCAGCAGCTTAGATCCCATATACGAGCAGTACTTC. The chain carries TRBV11-2 and TRBJ2-7; D uncertain. CDR3 length equals 13 residues. Trimming cost V 0 bases and J 4 bases, with 7 bases left between them. Looked up from germline, CDR1 is SGHAT and CDR2 is FQNNGV.

In its sample, this clone was seen once. The chain joins TRBV7-2 to TRBJ2-5; D is unclear. The germline CDR1 and CDR2 sequences are SGHTA and FQGNSA. This CDR3 contains 14 residues. Trimming removed 1 base at V and 11 bases at J, with 17 bases between. This CDR3 is CASSLVTSPPEQYF. For the CDR3, the DNA is TGTGCCAGCAGCTTAGTGACTTCCCCCCCGGAGCAGTACTTC.

The count of this clone is one. V and J are TRBV11-3 and TRBJ1-4; TRBD1 is a possible D gene (6 bases). The CDR3 totals 14 residues. Trimming pared 3 bases from V and 8 bases from J, leaving 13 bases between. Germline assignment: CDR1 SGHNT and CDR2 YENEEA. The CDR3 DNA reads as TGTGCCAGCAGCTTTAAACAGGGCTGGGAAAAACTGTTTTTT. Encoded protein: CASSFKQGWEKLFF.

This rearrangement joins TRBV5-1 to TRBJ2-7; the D is unclear. Per germline, CDR1 SGHRS and CDR2 YFSETQ. V was cut by 0 bases and J by 0 bases, with 13 bases left in between. CDR3 length: 16 amino acids. CDR3 nucleotides: TGCGCCAGCAGCTTGGAATCGCTACTCATCTCCTACGAGCAGTACTTC. Translated, it gives CASSLESLLISYEQYF.

In DNA, the CDR3 is TGTGCCAGCAGGCCTTGGGGCTCGTCTTACGAGCAGTACTTC. Translated, it gives CASRPWGSSYEQYF. This chain connects TRBV5-6 to TRBJ2-7, with D maybe TRBD1 (5 bases). The CDR3 consists of 14 residues. Germline V gene sequence: CDR1 SGHDT, CDR2 YYEEEE. Trimming shortened V by 5 bases and J by 4 bases, and 16 bases separated the two germline ends.

This chain links TRBV9 with TRBJ2-1, with TRBD1 identical over 7 bases. V shed 3 bases and J 8 bases; nucleotides not matched to a gene: 11. This CDR3 has 15 amino acids. Germline V gene lookup returns CDR1 SGDLS and CDR2 YYNGEE. CDR3 residues: CASSDRGPQGDEQFF. The CDR3 DNA sequence: TGTGCCAGCAGCGACAGAGGGCCTCAGGGGGATGAGCAGTTCTTC.

The chain joins TRBV5-5 to TRBJ1-1, with D hard to call. Trimming cost V 1 base and J 0 bases, with 7 bases left between them. The germline V gene encodes CDR1 SGHKS and CDR2 YYEKEE (reference sequence). The CDR3 is 14 residues long. The CDR3: CASSLWGVNTEAFF. The DNA of the CDR3 is TGTGCCAGCAGCTTGTGGGGTGTGAACACTGAAGCTTTCTTT.

V usage is TRBV30 and J usage is TRBJ1-4; D might be TRBD1 (5 bases). Looked up from germline, CDR1 is GTSNPN and CDR2 is SVGIG (reference sequence). The CDR3 spans 12 residues. Trimming stripped 5 bases from V and 7 bases from J, with 11 bases between. The CDR3 protein is CAWGADPEKLFF. CDR3 DNA sequence: TGTGCCTGGGGGGCCGACCCTGAAAAACTGTTTTTT.

The chain carries TRBV7-2 and TRBJ2-5, with D perhaps TRBD2 (6 bases). V lost 2 bases and J lost 2, with 15 bases in between. This CDR3 spans 16 amino acids. Looked up from germline, CDR1 is SGHTA and CDR2 is FQGNSA. DNA of the CDR3: TGTGCCAGCAGCTTACGCGTTTCTAGCGCACAAGAGACCCAGTACTTC. Its translation is CASSLRVSSAQETQYF.

This clone was recorded only once. The chain combines TRBV6-1 with TRBJ1-2; tentatively, D is TRBD1 (6 bases). Looked up from germline, CDR1 is MNHNS and CDR2 is SASEGT. V lost 7 bases and J 6 bases, leaving 12 bases between the germline ends. This CDR3 is 12 amino acids long. CDR3 sequence (DNA): TGTGCCAGCAATTGGGGGCGGGATGGCTACACCTTC. The encoded protein is CASNWGRDGYTF.

V is TRBV6-6 and J is TRBJ1-2; D not resolved. The V and J ends lost 5 bases and 4 bases respectively, with 20 bases between them. Germline V gives CDR1 MNHNY, CDR2 SVGAGI (reference sequence). The CDR3 is 16 residues long. The CDR3 bases are TGTGCCAGCAGTGTCGGGCATGGGAGAAAGACCTATGGCTACACCTTC. Translation: CASSVGHGRKTYGYTF.

This clone appeared once. The J gene is TRBJ2-7, the V gene TRBV2, with D perhaps matching TRBD2 (7 bases). Deletions cut 0 bases from V and 2 bases from J, with 11 bases between. Per germline, CDR1 SNHLY and CDR2 FYNNEI. This CDR3 comprises 15 residues. CDR3 nucleotides: TGTGCCAGCAGTGAAGCGCCGGGGGGCACCTACGAGCAGTACTTC. It yields the protein CASSEAPGGTYEQYF.

The chain is built from TRBV29-1 and TRBJ2-1; no reliable D call. V was pared by 0 bases and J by 0 bases, with 12 bases between. Germline values: CDR1 SQVTM, CDR2 ANQGSEA. This CDR3 region has 16 residues. This CDR3 is CSVEDPIVSSYNEQFF. CDR3 nucleotides: TGCAGCGTTGAAGATCCGATCGTTAGCTCCTACAATGAGCAGTTCTTC.

The V and J genes are TRBV19 and TRBJ2-5; perhaps TRBD1 as D (6 bases). The CDR3 sequence is 14 residues long. V was clipped by 5 bases and J by 1 base, with 11 bases between them. Germline V lookup: CDR1 LNHDA, CDR2 SQIVND (reference sequence). The CDR3 DNA reads TGTGCCAGTAGTGCCCGGGACACCCAAGAGACCCAGTACTTC. Protein product: CASSARDTQETQYF.

CDR3 region: CASSFGTGGDNEKLFF. CDR3 DNA sequence: TGTGCCAGCAGCTTCGGGACAGGGGGAGATAATGAAAAACTGTTTTTT. This chain connects TRBV9 to TRBJ1-4, with 11 bases matching TRBD1. The CDR3 runs 16 residues. The junction had 6 bases not matched to a gene; V was cut back by 4 bases and J by 4 bases. Per germline, CDR1 SGDLS and CDR2 YYNGEE.